This record concerns one T cell receptor beta chain sequence. The antigen is unknown. Germline CDR1 WSHSY, CDR2 SAAADI. The CDR3 length is 12 residues. The ends were cut back, 2 bases at V and 9 bases at J, with 10 bases in the middle. The donors were healthy bone marrow donors. The data originate from a study of cytomegalovirus exposure and HLA in healthy donors. Regarding the study as a whole: Researchers reported in a later analysis that common viral pathogens appeared linked to several top clusters. Across all donors, roughly uniform sequencing depth was an assumption of the presence/absence analyses. Solely CMV serostatus was available to characterize immune exposure.

The PCR had 60 Vbeta and 13 Jbeta primers. The data were produced by immunoSEQ multiplex PCR, yet TCRdb's version contains in-frame clones alone and is incomplete. Among some 150,000 clones, roughly 81% were seen once, and the ten largest hold 4.9%. V usage is TRBV10-2 and J usage is TRBJ2-5; possibly TRBD2 for D (5 bases). The sequence derives from a woman aged 18-35 years in good health and CMV-seropositive. The material sequenced was PBMCs. The CDR3 is CASSEIWGAQYF. The CDR3 region has the DNA TGCGCCAGCAGTGAGATCTGGGGAGCCCAGTACTTC.